This T cell receptor beta chain was observed in a study of immune cell composition in non-small cell lung cancer. As for this clone: Its specificity is not known.

Study-wide findings and caveats: It was not proven that tumour-reactive clones equal dominant tumour-associated clones. Top 10 clone scores and clonality were higher in squamous than adenocarcinoma.

Assay: immunoSEQ multiplex PCR; the TCRdb copy retains only in-frame clones and omits some. Altogether 1,300 to 1,500 clones are present, about 80% being singletons, with the ten largest covering 9.9%. The CDR3 covers 14 residues. Trimming took 3 bases from V and 5 from J, leaving 12 bases between them. Germline V CDR1 and CDR2: PRHDT, FYEKMQ (reference sequence). The receptor was derived from a human donor with non-small cell lung cancer. The rearrangement uses TRBV13 and TRBJ2-3, with D possibly matching TRBD2 (5 bases). The sample taken for sequencing was lung tumor tissue. CDR3 DNA sequence: TGTGCCAGCAGCTTGCGGGCCTGGGGAGATACGCAGTATTTT. Translated: CASSLRAWGDTQYF.